This TCR beta chain appears in the sequencing data of a study of T cells in pancreatic ductal adenocarcinoma. Study conclusions and caveats: Tumor-versus-blood clonality comparisons may be biased toward lower tumor diversity. Results skew toward the minority of patients with early-stage disease. Compared with tumor, blood showed more total productive templates and approximately 8-fold more clonotypes.

In regard to this clone: Its antigen remains unknown.

The selected patients with pancreatic ductal adenocarcinoma had surgery but no neoadjuvant therapy. Using immunoSEQ multiplex PCR, the repertoire was profiled, and TCRdb retains in-frame clones only, with some absent. The table lists about 11,000 clones, roughly 85% of them singletons. Sequencing was done on a sample of PBMCs. The sequence derives from a human donor with pancreatic ductal adenocarcinoma.

CDR3 protein: CASSRQGTTGELFF. The CDR3 bases are TGTGCCAGTAGTAGACAGGGAACCACCGGGGAGCTGTTTTTT. The J gene is TRBJ2-2, the V gene TRBV19, with 7 bases that match TRBD1. This CDR3 has 14 residues. Germline CDR1 reads LNHDA; CDR2 reads SQIVND (reference sequence). V lost 4 bases, J lost 4 bases, and 3 bases stayed unmatched. Supplemented by reference TRBV19 and TRBJ2-2, the full variable domain reads DGGITQSPKYLFRKEGQNVTLSCEQNLNHDAMYWYRQDPGQGLRLIYYSQIVNDFQKGDIAEGYSVSREKKESFPLTVTSAQKNPTAFYLCASSRQGTTGELFFGEGSRLTVL.